This T cell receptor (beta chain) was obtained from a study of shared clonotypes between healthy human individuals. For the study at large: Donors, aged 18 to 49, were a couple of women and a few men.

Details on this clone: What it binds is unknown.

Per the study methods: Filtering differed because ImmunoSEQ produced junction-only sequences that carried no quality scores. Sequencing used immunoSEQ multiplex PCR; TCRdb keeps in-frame clones, though not all of them. V, J and clone size derive from that table, while D and trimming were established from the DNA sequence. Of around 1.4 million clones in the sample, 98% are singletons; the top ten hold 0.3% to 0.45%. Findings of the study overall: Across a few donors, naive CD4 shared around 5.3%, naive CD8 over 3%, memory CD4 2% to 2.5%, memory CD8 around 0.42%.

Naive CD4+ cells were CD45RA-selected; the remaining cells were memory. Sequenced material: naive CD4+ T cells sorted from blood. Specified subset: CD45RA+ positively selected. This receptor was taken from a man aged 25-45 years in good health.

This CDR3 reads CASSFSGTGDYEQYF. As DNA, the CDR3 is TGTGCCAGCAGTTTCTCCGGGACAGGGGACTACGAGCAGTACTTC. This chain connects TRBV6-5 to TRBJ2-7; 10 nucleotides align to TRBD1. J gave up 3 bases and V 4 bases, and 6 bases lay outside the gene matches. Germline V CDR1 and CDR2: MNHEY, SVGAGI. This CDR3 comprises 15 residues.